Following are 6 T cell receptor beta chains from one sample sequenced in a study of blood T cell repertoires in COVID-19. Sequenced by immunoSEQ multiplex PCR; TCRdb stores in-frame clones only, minus some. The sample contains fewer than 400,000 clones, roughly 85% of which appear only once. What was sequenced was PBMCs or T cells enriched from blood (not recorded which). The source is a woman in her twenties or thirties who had been exposed to COVID-19.

The genes are TRBV11-2 and TRBJ2-1, with D perhaps matching TRBD2 (5 bases). The CDR3 is 16 amino acids. Germline assignment: CDR1 SGHAT and CDR2 FQNNGV. Trimming pared 3 bases from V and 5 bases from J, leaving 17 bases between. The CDR3 sequence: CASSFGLTGNHNEQFF. The DNA for the CDR3 is TGTGCCAGCAGCTTTGGACTCACCGGGAACCACAATGAGCAGTTCTTC.

This sequence joins TRBV6-1 and TRBJ1-6; 10 positions match TRBD1. Germline-derived CDR1 and CDR2 are MNHNS and SASEGT. CDR3 length: 14 amino acids. After removal of 3 bases from V and 9 bases from J, the junction contained 2 bases not matched to a gene. The CDR3 sequence: CASSETGGASPLHF. The CDR3 DNA sequence: TGTGCCAGCAGTGAGACAGGGGGCGCTTCACCCCTCCACTTT.

This chain uses TRBV2 with TRBJ2-1; 10 bases match TRBD1. V trimming: 6 bases; J trimming: 9 bases; junction bases outside the gene matches: 11. Germline loops: CDR1 SNHLY, CDR2 FYNNEI. This CDR3 region has 15 residues. The CDR3 coding sequence is TGTGCCAGCAGGTCGACAGGGGGCGGATCCGCTGAGCAGTTCTTC. This encodes CASRSTGGGSAEQFF.

CDR3 in amino acids: CAWSPQGTGNQPQHF. The CDR3 nucleotides read TGTGCCTGGAGTCCTCAGGGGACGGGCAATCAGCCCCAGCATTTT. V and J are TRBV30 and TRBJ1-5, with TRBD1 as a possible D gene (6 bases). The V gene lost 2 bases and the J gene lost 2 bases, with 13 bases spanning the gap. Germline loops: CDR1 GTSNPN, CDR2 SVGIG (reference sequence). CDR3 size: 15 residues.

The chain is built from TRBV27 and TRBJ2-5; D is undetermined. V dropped 5 bases and J dropped 3 bases, with 16 bases sitting between them. This CDR3 comprises 15 residues. Germline lookup yields CDR1 MNHEY and CDR2 SMNVEV (reference sequence). The CDR3 DNA is TGTGCCAGCAGTCCCTACCTGGGCGCCAAAGAGACCCAGTACTTC. Its protein product is CASSPYLGAKETQYF.

The rearrangement uses TRBV18 and TRBJ2-2; D perhaps matches TRBD2 (5 bases). Germline CDR1 and CDR2: KGHSH and LQKENI. This CDR3 has 12 residues. Trimming removed 6 bases at V and 7 bases at J, with 9 bases between. The CDR3, as DNA: TGTGCCAGCTCGAGGGCCGGCGGGGAGCTGTTTTTT. It translates to CASSRAGGELFF.